Here is one T cell receptor beta chain with its context. This specimen belongs to a study of blood T cell repertoires in COVID-19. Overall study context: COVID-19 samples collected from the United States, Italy and Spain covered acute and convalescent phases. Sample material is recorded as cDNA or gDNA derived from T cells, B-cell-depleted T cells, or PBMCs.

In the authors' workflow: Amplification with reference gene primers provided the estimates of nucleated cell counts. The method was immunoSEQ multiplex PCR; TCRdb's version includes in-frame clones alone and lacks a portion of them. The DNA was the basis for D and trimming; V, J and clone size are from that table. The sample gives fewer than 300,000 clones, about four fifths of which show up once; 9.4% is in the top ten. The CDR3 has 13 amino acids. The V gene's germline CDR1 is LGHNA and CDR2 YSLEER. V dropped 4 bases and J dropped 2 bases, with 8 bases sitting between them. Sequencing was performed on peripheral blood. The J gene is TRBJ1-1, the V gene TRBV4-3; D not certain. This receptor was taken from a woman between 50 and 59 years old who had recovered from COVID-19. CDR3 DNA sequence: TGCGCCAGCAGCCGGGGAGCAAACACTGAAGCTTTCTTT. It yields the protein CASSRGANTEAFF.